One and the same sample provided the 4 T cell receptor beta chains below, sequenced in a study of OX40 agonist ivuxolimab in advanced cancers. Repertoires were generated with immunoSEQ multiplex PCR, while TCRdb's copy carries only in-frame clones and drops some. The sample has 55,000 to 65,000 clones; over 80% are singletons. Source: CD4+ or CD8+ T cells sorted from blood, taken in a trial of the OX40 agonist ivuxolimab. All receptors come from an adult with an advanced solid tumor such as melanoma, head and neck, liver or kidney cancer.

The CDR3 here is CASSPVMSSTGELFF. As DNA, the CDR3 is TGTGCCAGCTCACCGGTAATGTCCAGCACCGGGGAGCTGTTTTTT. This chain links TRBV18 with TRBJ2-2; D gene uncertain. Trimming shortened V by 3 bases and J by 4 bases, and 12 bases separated the two germline ends. Germline CDR1 reads KGHSH; CDR2 reads LQKENI. This CDR3 is 15 amino acids long.

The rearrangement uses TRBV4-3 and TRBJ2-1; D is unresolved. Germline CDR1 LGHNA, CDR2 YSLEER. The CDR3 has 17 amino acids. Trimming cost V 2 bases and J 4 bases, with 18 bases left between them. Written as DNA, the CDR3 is TGCGCCAGCAGCCAATTGACTGCTAGTCCAACTTACAATGAGCAGTTCTTC. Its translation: CASSQLTASPTYNEQFF.

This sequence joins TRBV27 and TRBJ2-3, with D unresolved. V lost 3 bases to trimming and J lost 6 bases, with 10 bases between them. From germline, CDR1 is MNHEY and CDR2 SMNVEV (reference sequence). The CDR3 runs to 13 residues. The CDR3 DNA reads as TGTGCCAGCAGTTTGGCGCTCTCGGATACGCAGTATTTT. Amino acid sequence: CASSLALSDTQYF.

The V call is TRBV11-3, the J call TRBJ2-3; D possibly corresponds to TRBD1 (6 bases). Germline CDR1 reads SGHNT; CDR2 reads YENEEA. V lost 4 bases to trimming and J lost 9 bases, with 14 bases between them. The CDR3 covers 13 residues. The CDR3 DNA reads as TGTGCCAGCAGCTCCCAACAACAGGGAACGCAGTATTTT. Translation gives CASSSQQQGTQYF. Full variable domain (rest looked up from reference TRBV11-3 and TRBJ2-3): EAGVVQSPRYKIIEKKQPVAFWCNPISGHNTLYWYLQNLGQGPELLIRYENEEAVDDSQLPKDRFSAERLKGVDSTLKIQPAELGDSAVYLCASSSQQQGTQYFGPGTRLTVL.